These 24 T cell receptor beta chains came from one sample sequenced in a study of shared clonotypes between healthy human individuals. Profiling relied on immunoSEQ multiplex PCR, and the TCRdb table lists in-frame clones only, not all of them. The sample carries about 490,000 clones, around 80% recorded once. Sequenced sample: PBMCs. These receptors originate from a woman aged 40 to 50 in good health. Some clones in this sample may be carry-over from other donors' samples.

V and J are TRBV4-2 and TRBJ2-3; 10 bases map to TRBD1. This CDR3 spans 17 amino acids. Germline V lookup: CDR1 LGHNA, CDR2 YNFKEQ. V trimming: 4 bases; J trimming: 5 bases; junction bases outside the gene matches: 12. CDR3 DNA: TGTGCCAGCAGCCGGGGGGCGGGACAGGGGATTGGAGATACGCAGTATTTT. Translation: CASSRGAGQGIGDTQYF.

This sequence joins TRBV2 and TRBJ2-2, with D possibly being TRBD2 (6 bases). From germline, CDR1 is SNHLY and CDR2 FYNNEI. CDR3 size: 14 residues. The V gene lost 6 bases and the J gene lost 2 bases, with 10 bases spanning the gap. This chain's CDR3 is CASRRDFNTGELFF. CDR3 DNA sequence: TGTGCCAGCAGGAGGGACTTTAACACCGGGGAGCTGTTTTTT.

V usage is TRBV28 and J usage is TRBJ2-7; D tentatively reads TRBD1 or TRBD2 (5 bases each). V was shortened by 5 bases and J by 2 bases, with 10 bases between the two germline ends. This CDR3 has 13 amino acids. Germline lookup yields CDR1 MDHEN and CDR2 SYDVKM. CDR3 bases: TGTGCCAGCAGTAACCAGGGACCCTACGAGCAGTACTTC. This gives the protein CASSNQGPYEQYF. Full variable domain (outside the CDR3, taken from reference TRBV28 and TRBJ2-7): DVKVTQSSRYLVKRTGEKVFLECVQDMDHENMFWYRQDPGLGLRLIYFSYDVKMKEKGDIPEGYSVSREKKERFSLILESASTNQTSMYLCASSNQGPYEQYFGPGTRLTVT.

The V gene is TRBV28, the J gene TRBJ2-7; the match to TRBD1 covers 9 bases. The junction had 2 bases not matched to a gene; V was cut back by 2 bases and J by 3 bases. The germline V gene has CDR1 MDHEN and CDR2 SYDVKM. The CDR3 is made up of 14 amino acids. The CDR3: CASSLPTGGYEQYF. CDR3 DNA sequence: TGTGCCAGCAGTTTACCGACAGGGGGCTACGAGCAGTACTTC.

The chain uses TRBV7-2 and TRBJ1-2; 10 bases are a match to TRBD1. Per the germline V gene, CDR1 is SGHTA and CDR2 is FQGNSA. CDR3 length equals 15 residues. Germline trimming cut 5 bases from V and 4 bases from J; bases unmatched to any gene: 7. CDR3 sequence (DNA): TGTGCCAGCAGCCCCGGACAGGGGGGAAGCTATGGCTACACCTTC. The encoded protein is CASSPGQGGSYGYTF.

This clone has just one count. The chain combines TRBV7-3 with TRBJ2-1, with TRBD2 matching over 13 bases. The CDR3 has 19 residues. Germline V lookup: CDR1 SGHTA, CDR2 FQGTGA. The V segment lost 4 bases and the J segment 0 bases; nucleotides outside the gene matches: 9. The CDR3 sequence: CASSSPGTSGKISYNEQFF. In DNA, the CDR3 is TGTGCCAGCAGCTCCCCCGGGACTAGCGGGAAAATCTCCTACAATGAGCAGTTCTTC.

The chain carries TRBV2 and TRBJ2-7; D gene ambiguous. Trimming pared 7 bases from V and 0 bases from J, leaving 4 bases between. The CDR3 is 11 residues long. Germline CDR1 is SNHLY and CDR2 is FYNNEI. In nucleotides, the CDR3 is TGTGCCAGCACCCTCTCCTACGAGCAGTACTTC. Translated, it gives CASTLSYEQYF.

The chain uses TRBV15 and TRBJ2-5; D is ambiguous. Germline values: CDR1 LNHNV, CDR2 YYDKDF (reference sequence). CDR3 length equals 13 residues. The germline V and J ends were trimmed by 0 bases and 5 bases, with 7 bases remaining between them. The CDR3 is CATSRDGWETQYF. The DNA of the CDR3 is TGTGCCACCAGCAGAGATGGGTGGGAGACCCAGTACTTC.

The chain has TRBV7-9 and TRBJ2-7; D ambiguous. The V end lost 6 bases, the J end lost 4 bases, and 7 bases lay between the germline ends. There are 11 residues in the CDR3. Germline loops: CDR1 SEHNR, CDR2 FQNEAQ (reference sequence). The CDR3 DNA is TGTGCCAGCAGTTTAATGTACGAGCAGTACTTC. Translated, it gives CASSLMYEQYF.

This clone was recorded only once. The DNA for the CDR3 is TGTGCCAGCAGCTTTACACGGCGAGAGAATCCTAGCACAGATACGCAGTATTTT. It is translated as CASSFTRRENPSTDTQYF. The gene calls are TRBV11-1 and TRBJ2-3; D remains unclear. The CDR3 is 18 residues long. V gave up 3 bases and J gave up 0 bases, with 19 bases separating them. Germline V gene data show CDR1 as SGHAT and CDR2 as FQDESV (reference sequence).

Ten or more counts support this clone. The genes are TRBV10-3 and TRBJ1-1, with D possibly being TRBD1 (5 bases). CDR1 and CDR2 from the germline V gene are ENHRY and SYGVKD. Trimming removed 6 bases from V and 6 bases from J, with 23 bases in between. The length of the CDR3 is 16 residues. CDR3 protein: CAIRPKMAWGLPEAFF. CDR3 bases: TGTGCCATCAGGCCCAAGATGGCGTGGGGCCTCCCTGAAGCTTTCTTT.

This clone was seen once. CDR3 nucleotides: TGTGCCAGCAGCCGCCAACTACGGGACAGGGGAGGGACGGAGACCCAGTACTTC. It encodes CASSRQLRDRGGTETQYF. The V call is TRBV5-4, the J call TRBJ2-5, with 10 bases aligning to TRBD1. Germline-derived CDR1 and CDR2 are SGHNT and YYREEE (reference sequence). V dropped 4 bases and J dropped 5; count of bases not matched to a gene: 17. This CDR3 spans 18 amino acids.

J is TRBJ2-3 and V is TRBV11-2; 8 bases align to TRBD2. There are 15 residues in the CDR3. V was pared by 5 bases and J by 6 bases, with 10 bases of the junction left unmatched. CDR1 and CDR2 (germline): SGHAT, FQNNGV. CDR3 sequence reads: CASSPPGSGTDTQYF. The DNA of the CDR3 is TGTGCCAGCAGCCCCCCGGGTAGCGGGACGGATACGCAGTATTTT.

V gene TRBV7-9 combines with J gene TRBJ1-5; no reliable D call. The CDR3 extends over 15 amino acids. Trimming left V 5 bases short and J 7 bases short, with 18 bases between. Germline V lookup: CDR1 SEHNR, CDR2 FQNEAQ (reference sequence). The chain's CDR3 is CASSPGGEGRQPQHF. CDR3 sequence (DNA): TGTGCCAGCAGCCCCGGCGGGGAGGGAAGGCAGCCCCAGCATTTT. Full variable domain (rest looked up from reference TRBV7-9 and TRBJ1-5): DTGVSQNPRHKITKRGQNVTFRCDPISEHNRLYWYRQTLGQGPEFLTYFQNEAQLEKSRLLSDRFSAERPKGSFSTLEIQRTEQGDSAMYLCASSPGGEGRQPQHFGDGTRLSIL.

V and J are TRBV6-1 and TRBJ1-1; TRBD1 agrees at 8 bases. Germline V lookup: CDR1 MNHNS, CDR2 SASEGT. This CDR3 comprises 14 residues. V lost 6 bases to trimming and J lost 1 base; unmatched junction nucleotides: 4. The CDR3 region has the DNA TGTGCCAGCAGAGGTCAGGGGGCGAACACTGAAGCTTTCTTT. This encodes CASRGQGANTEAFF.

This rearrangement joins TRBV11-3 to TRBJ1-1; D remains ambiguous. Germline V gene data show CDR1 as SGHNT and CDR2 as YENEEA. V was clipped by 0 bases and J by 5 bases, with 7 bases between them. The CDR3 is made up of 13 amino acids. CDR3 residues: CASSLEGGTEAFF. CDR3 DNA sequence: TGTGCCAGCAGCTTAGAGGGAGGGACTGAAGCTTTCTTT.

In regard to this clone: This likely reflects a read error, since a far larger clone is one base away. This chain uses TRBV11-3 with TRBJ1-1; D ambiguous. The CDR3 is 13 residues long. Germline values: CDR1 SGHNT, CDR2 YENEEA. Here the CDR3 reads CTSSPDMNTEAFF. CDR3 DNA: TGTACCAGCAGCCCTGACATGAACACTGAAGCTTTCTTT. The variable domain in full, with the rest retrieved from reference TRBV11-3 and TRBJ1-1, is EAGVVQSPRYKIIEKKQPVAFWCNPISGHNTLYWYLQNLGQGPELLIRYENEEAVDDSQLPKDRFSAERLKGVDSTLKIQPAELGDSAVYLCTSSPDMNTEAFFGQGTRLTVV.

This chain connects TRBV7-6 to TRBJ2-2; 13 bases are a match to TRBD2. With 5 bases clipped from V and 7 bases from J, the junction kept 7 bases outside the gene matches. The CDR3 is 16 residues long. From germline, CDR1 is SGHVS and CDR2 FNYEAQ. The DNA for the CDR3 is TGTGCCAGCAGCGAGACTAGCGGGAGGTCCGTCGGGGAGCTGTTTTTT. This gives the protein CASSETSGRSVGELFF.

This clone was observed a handful of times. The chain employs TRBV4-1 and TRBJ2-7, with 11 nucleotides matching TRBD2. The trim removed 0 bases at V and 11 bases at J, leaving 9 bases unmatched. The germline V gene encodes CDR1 MGHRA and CDR2 YSYEKL. CDR3 length equals 15 residues. The CDR3 DNA sequence: TGCGCCAGCAGCCAAGATTGGGGTAGCGGGAGGGCCGAGTACTTC. The encoded protein is CASSQDWGSGRAEYF.

This chain joins TRBV19 and TRBJ1-1; D unresolved. Trimming cost V 1 base and J 3 bases, with 6 bases left between them. This CDR3 comprises 13 residues. Germline-derived CDR1 and CDR2 are LNHDA and SQIVND (reference sequence). CDR3 region: CASSIARDTEAFF. DNA of the CDR3: TGTGCCAGTAGTATAGCCCGGGACACTGAAGCTTTCTTT.

V usage is TRBV7-8 and J usage is TRBJ2-1; 8 positions agree with TRBD1. The CDR3 is 15 residues long. Germline CDR1 SGHVS, CDR2 FQNEAQ. Germline trimming cut 5 bases from V and 3 bases from J; bases unmatched to any gene: 6. The CDR3 DNA reads TGTGCCAGCAGCCAGACAGGGGCCTACTACAATGAGCAGTTCTTC. This sequence encodes CASSQTGAYYNEQFF.

In this sample, this clone turned up a few times. This sequence joins TRBV9 and TRBJ2-1; perhaps TRBD2 as D (5 bases). CDR1 and CDR2 (germline): SGDLS, YYNGEE. The CDR3 runs 14 residues. The ends were cut back, 0 bases at V and 9 bases at J, with 13 bases in the middle. As DNA, the CDR3 is TGTGCCAGCAGCGTAGCTACCGAGCGGACTGAGCAGTTCTTC. Amino acid sequence: CASSVATERTEQFF.

The chain recombines TRBV25-1 with TRBJ2-2, with TRBD1 matching over 7 bases. V shed 4 bases and J 6 bases; nucleotides not matched to a gene: 2. Germline values: CDR1 MGHDK, CDR2 SYGVNS. The CDR3 length is 13 residues. DNA of the CDR3: TGTGCCAGCAGTGGGCAGGGGGCCGGGGAGCTGTTTTTT. Translation gives CASSGQGAGELFF. Full variable domain (missing parts from reference TRBV25-1 and TRBJ2-2): EADIYQTPRYLVIGTGKKITLECSQTMGHDKMYWYQQDPGMELHLIHYSYGVNSTEKGDLSSESTVSRIRTEHFPLTLESARPSHTSQYLCASSGQGAGELFFGEGSRLTVL.

This clone has only a few counts. The gene calls are TRBV30 and TRBJ1-5; D perhaps matches TRBD1 (6 bases). V dropped 2 bases and J dropped 6 bases, with 11 bases sitting between them. The CDR3 is 13 amino acids. Germline V gives CDR1 GTSNPN, CDR2 SVGIG (reference sequence). The DNA for the CDR3 is TGTGCCTGGAGTACGAGGGGGATTCAGCCCCAGCATTTT. Encoded protein: CAWSTRGIQPQHF.